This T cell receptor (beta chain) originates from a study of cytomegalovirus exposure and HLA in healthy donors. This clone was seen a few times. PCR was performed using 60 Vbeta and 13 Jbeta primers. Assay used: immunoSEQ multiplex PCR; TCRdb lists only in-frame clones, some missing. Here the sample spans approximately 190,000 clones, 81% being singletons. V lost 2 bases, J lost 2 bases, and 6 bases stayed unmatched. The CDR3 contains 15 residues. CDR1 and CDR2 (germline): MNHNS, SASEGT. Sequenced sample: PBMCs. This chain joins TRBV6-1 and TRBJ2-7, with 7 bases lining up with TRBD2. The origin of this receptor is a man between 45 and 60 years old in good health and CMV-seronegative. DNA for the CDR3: TGTGCCAGCAGTGAATCCGTTGGGGGGGCCTACGAGCAGTACTTC. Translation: CASSESVGGAYEQYF.